This TCR beta chain is drawn from a study of T cells in tuberculosis. Study-level findings and limits: Classification accuracy was around 90% (AUROC under 0.95) with the GMM-specific repertoire.

TCRdb keeps only in-frame clones here, not all; method: immunoSEQ multiplex PCR. Of 25,000 to 35,000 clones listed, 87% are singletons. A note on this clone: Its cognate antigen is unknown.

V lost 6 bases and J lost 4, with 12 bases in between. The CDR3 has 13 residues. In germline, CDR1 is SGHTA, CDR2 FQGNSA. Time point described: new active TB diagnosis, blood taken before or within 7 days of starting treatment. Included patients were adults of at least 18, HIV-seronegative, South African. The receptor comes from an adult with tuberculosis. The chain carries TRBV7-2 and TRBJ1-1; the D is unclear. This specimen was PBMCs, taken at tuberculosis diagnosis. CDR3 sequence reads: CASRGLRGTEAFF. The CDR3 DNA is TGTGCCAGCAGGGGGTTGCGGGGCACTGAAGCTTTCTTT.